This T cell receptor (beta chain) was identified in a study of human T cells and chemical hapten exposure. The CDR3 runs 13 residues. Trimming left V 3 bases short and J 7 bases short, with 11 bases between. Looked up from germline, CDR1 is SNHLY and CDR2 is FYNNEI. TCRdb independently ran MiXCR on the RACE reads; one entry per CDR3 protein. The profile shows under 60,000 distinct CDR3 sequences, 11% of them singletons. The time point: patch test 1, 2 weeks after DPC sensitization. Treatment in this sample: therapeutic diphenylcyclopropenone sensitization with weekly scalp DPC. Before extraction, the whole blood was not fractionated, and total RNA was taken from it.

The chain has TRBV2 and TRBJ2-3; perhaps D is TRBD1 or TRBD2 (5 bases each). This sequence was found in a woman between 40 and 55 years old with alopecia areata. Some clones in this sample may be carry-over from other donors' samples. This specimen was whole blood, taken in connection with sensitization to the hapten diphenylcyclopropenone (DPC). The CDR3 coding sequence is TGTGCCAGCAGTGAGTTGGGGACCAATACGCAGTATTTT. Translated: CASSELGTNTQYF.